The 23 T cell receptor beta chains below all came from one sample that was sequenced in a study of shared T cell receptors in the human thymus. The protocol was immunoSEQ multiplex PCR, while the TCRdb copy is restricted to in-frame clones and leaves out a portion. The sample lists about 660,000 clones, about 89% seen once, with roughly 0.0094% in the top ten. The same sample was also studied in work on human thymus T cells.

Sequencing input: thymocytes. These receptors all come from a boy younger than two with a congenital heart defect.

CDR3 in DNA: TGTGCCAGTAGTATCAATAGCGGGGAGAACACAGATACGCAGTATTTT. This sequence encodes CASSINSGENTDTQYF. V usage is TRBV19 and J usage is TRBJ2-3; the match to TRBD2 covers 8 bases. The ends lost 3 bases at V and 2 bases at J; junction bases unmatched: 7. The length of the CDR3 is 16 residues. Germline V gives CDR1 LNHDA, CDR2 SQIVND (reference sequence).

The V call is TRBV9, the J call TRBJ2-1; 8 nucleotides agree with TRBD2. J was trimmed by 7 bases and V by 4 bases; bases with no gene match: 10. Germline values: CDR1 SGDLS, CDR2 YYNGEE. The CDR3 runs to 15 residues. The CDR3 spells CASSLSGSLLNEQFF. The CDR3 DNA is TGTGCCAGCAGCTTAAGCGGGAGTCTCTTGAATGAGCAGTTCTTC.

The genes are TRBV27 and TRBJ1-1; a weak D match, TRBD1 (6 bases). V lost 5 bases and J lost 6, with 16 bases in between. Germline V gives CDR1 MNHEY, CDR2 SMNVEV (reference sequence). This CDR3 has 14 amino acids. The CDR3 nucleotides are TGTGCCAGCAGTCTCATCAGGGGACGGGCTGAAGCTTTCTTT. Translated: CASSLIRGRAEAFF.

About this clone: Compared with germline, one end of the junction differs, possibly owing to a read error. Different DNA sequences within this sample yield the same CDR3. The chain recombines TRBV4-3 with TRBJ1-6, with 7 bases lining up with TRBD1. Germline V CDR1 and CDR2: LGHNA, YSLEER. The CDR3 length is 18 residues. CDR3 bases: TGCGCCAGCAGCCAAGAGCACTCCCCCGGGACAGATAATTCCCCCCTCCACTTT. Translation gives CASSQEHSPGTDNSPLHF.

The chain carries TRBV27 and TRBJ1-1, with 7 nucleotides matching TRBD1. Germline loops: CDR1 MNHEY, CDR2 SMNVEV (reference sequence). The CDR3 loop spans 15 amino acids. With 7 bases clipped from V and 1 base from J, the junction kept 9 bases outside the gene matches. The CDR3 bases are TGTGCCAGCAATACACCGGACAGGTCGAACACTGAAGCTTTCTTT. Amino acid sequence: CASNTPDRSNTEAFF.

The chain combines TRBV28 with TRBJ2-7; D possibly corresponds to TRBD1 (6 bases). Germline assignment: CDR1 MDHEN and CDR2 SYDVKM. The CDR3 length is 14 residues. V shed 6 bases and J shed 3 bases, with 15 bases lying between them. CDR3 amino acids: CASSRRQDYYEQYF. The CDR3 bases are TGTGCCAGCAGCCGCCGACAGGATTACTACGAGCAGTACTTC.

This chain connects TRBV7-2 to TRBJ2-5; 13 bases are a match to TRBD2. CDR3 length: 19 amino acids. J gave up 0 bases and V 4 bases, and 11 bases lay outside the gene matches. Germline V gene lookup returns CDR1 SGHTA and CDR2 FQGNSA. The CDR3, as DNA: TGTGCCAGCAGCTCTCAACCCACGACTAGCGGGAGGTACCAAGAGACCCAGTACTTC. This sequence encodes CASSSQPTTSGRYQETQYF.

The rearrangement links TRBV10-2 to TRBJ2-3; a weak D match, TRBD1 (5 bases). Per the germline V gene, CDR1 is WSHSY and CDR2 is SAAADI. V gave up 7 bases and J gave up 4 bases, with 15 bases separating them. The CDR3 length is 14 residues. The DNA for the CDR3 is TGCGCCAGCAAGTCACAGGCCCCGCCAGATACGCAGTATTTT. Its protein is CASKSQAPPDTQYF.

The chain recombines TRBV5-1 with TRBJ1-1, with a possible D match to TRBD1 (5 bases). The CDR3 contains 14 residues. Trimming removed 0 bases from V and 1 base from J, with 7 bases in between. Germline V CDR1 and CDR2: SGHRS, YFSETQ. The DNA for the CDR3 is TGCGCCAGCAGCTTGGTTACAGGGAACACTGAAGCTTTCTTT. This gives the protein CASSLVTGNTEAFF.

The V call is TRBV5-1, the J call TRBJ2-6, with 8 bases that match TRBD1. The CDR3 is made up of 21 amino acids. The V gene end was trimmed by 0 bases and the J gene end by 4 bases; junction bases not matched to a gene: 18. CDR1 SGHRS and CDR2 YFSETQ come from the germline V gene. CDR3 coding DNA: TGCGCCAGCAGCTTGGTTGCAGGGGGCGCCGAGGCTCTAACCGGGGCCAACGTCCTGACTTTC. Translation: CASSLVAGGAEALTGANVLTF.

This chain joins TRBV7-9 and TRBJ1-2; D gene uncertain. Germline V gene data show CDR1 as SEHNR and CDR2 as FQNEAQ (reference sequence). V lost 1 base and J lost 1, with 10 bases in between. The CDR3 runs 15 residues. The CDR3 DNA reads TGTGCCAGCAGCTTAGTCCCAGGAGGTAACTATGGCTACACCTTC. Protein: CASSLVPGGNYGYTF.

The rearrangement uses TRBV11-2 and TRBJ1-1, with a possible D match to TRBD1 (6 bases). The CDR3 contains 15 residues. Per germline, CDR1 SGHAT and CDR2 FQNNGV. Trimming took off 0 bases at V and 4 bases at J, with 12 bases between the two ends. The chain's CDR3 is CASSLDYRESTEAFF. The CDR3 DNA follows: TGTGCCAGCAGCTTAGATTACAGGGAATCCACTGAAGCTTTCTTT.

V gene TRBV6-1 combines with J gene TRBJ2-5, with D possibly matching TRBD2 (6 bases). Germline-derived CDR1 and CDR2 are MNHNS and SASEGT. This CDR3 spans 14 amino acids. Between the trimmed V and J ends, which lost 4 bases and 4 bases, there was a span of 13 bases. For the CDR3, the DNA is TGTGCCAGCAGTGTGGGATCGCGGGGAGAGACCCAGTACTTC. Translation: CASSVGSRGETQYF.

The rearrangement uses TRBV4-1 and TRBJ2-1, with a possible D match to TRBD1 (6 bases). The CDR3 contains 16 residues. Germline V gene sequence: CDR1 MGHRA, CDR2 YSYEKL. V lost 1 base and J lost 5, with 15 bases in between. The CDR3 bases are TGCGCCAGCAGCCAAGCCGACCGACAGGAGAACAATGAGCAGTTCTTC. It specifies CASSQADRQENNEQFF.

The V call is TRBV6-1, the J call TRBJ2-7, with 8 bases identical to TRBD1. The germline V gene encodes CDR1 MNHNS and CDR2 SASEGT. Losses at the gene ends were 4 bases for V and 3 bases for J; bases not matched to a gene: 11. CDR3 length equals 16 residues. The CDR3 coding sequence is TGTGCCAGCAGTGGTGGACAGGGTCATTACGGCTACGAGCAGTACTTC. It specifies CASSGGQGHYGYEQYF.

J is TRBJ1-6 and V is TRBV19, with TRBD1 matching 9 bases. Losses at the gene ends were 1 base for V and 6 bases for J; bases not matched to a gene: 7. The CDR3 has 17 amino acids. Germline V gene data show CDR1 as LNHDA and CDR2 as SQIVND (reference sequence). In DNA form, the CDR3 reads TGTGCCAGTAGTATAGGCACAGGGGGCATAGGTAATTCACCCCTCCACTTT. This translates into CASSIGTGGIGNSPLHF.

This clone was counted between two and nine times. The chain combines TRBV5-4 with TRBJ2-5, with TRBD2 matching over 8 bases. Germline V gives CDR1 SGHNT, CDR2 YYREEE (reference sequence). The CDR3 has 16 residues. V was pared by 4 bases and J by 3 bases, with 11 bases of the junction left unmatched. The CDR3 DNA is TGTGCCAGCAGCCTTCCGGTAGCGGGGACTAAAGAGACCCAGTACTTC. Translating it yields CASSLPVAGTKETQYF.

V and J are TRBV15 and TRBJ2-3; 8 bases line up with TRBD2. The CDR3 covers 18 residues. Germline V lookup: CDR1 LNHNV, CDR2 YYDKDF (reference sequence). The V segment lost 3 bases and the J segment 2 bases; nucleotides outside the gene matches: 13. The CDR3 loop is CATSRHSSGGPITDTQYF. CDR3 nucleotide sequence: TGTGCCACCAGCAGGCATTCGTCGGGGGGGCCGATCACAGATACGCAGTATTTT.

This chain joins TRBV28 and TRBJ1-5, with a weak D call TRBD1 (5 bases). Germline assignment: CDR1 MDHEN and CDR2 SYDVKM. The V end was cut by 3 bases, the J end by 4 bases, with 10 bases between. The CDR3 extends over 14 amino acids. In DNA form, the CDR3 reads TGTGCCAGCAGTTTCAGGGTGGGAAATCAGCCCCAGCATTTT. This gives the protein CASSFRVGNQPQHF.

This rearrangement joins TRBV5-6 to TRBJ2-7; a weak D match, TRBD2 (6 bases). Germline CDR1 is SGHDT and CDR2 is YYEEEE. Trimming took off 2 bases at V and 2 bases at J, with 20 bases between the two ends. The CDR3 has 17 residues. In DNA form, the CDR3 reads TGTGCCAGCAGCTTCGATATTCCAAAGCGGAGGGCCTACGAGCAGTACTTC. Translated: CASSFDIPKRRAYEQYF.

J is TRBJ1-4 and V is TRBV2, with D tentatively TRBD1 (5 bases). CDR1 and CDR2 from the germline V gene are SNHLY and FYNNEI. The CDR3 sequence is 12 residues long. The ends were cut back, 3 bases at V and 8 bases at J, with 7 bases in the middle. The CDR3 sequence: CASSDDREKLFF. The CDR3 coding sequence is TGTGCCAGCAGTGATGACAGAGAAAAACTGTTTTTT.

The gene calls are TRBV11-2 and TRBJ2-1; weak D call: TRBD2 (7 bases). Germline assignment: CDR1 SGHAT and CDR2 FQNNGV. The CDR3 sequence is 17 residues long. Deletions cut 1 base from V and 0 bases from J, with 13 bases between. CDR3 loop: CASSLGEGGRSYNEQFF. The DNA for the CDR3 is TGTGCCAGCAGCTTAGGGGAGGGGGGACGCTCCTACAATGAGCAGTTCTTC.

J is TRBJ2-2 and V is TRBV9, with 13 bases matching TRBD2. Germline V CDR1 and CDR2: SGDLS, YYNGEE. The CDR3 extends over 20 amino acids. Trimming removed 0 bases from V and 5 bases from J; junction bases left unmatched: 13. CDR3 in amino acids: CASSVGPILAGGPETGELFF. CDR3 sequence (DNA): TGTGCCAGCAGCGTAGGCCCCATACTAGCGGGAGGGCCCGAGACCGGGGAGCTGTTTTTT. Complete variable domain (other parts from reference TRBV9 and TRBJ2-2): DSGVTQTPKHLITATGQRVTLRCSPRSGDLSVYWYQQSLDQGLQFLIQYYNGEERAKGNILERFSAQQFPDLHSELNLSSLELGDSALYFCASSVGPILAGGPETGELFFGEGSRLTVL.